This T cell receptor (beta chain) was recorded in a study of graft-versus-host responses after intestinal transplantation. Method: immunoSEQ multiplex PCR; TCRdb's copy keeps in-frame clones and lacks some. The profile shows 89,000 or so clones, approximately 80% of them singletons. To note about this clone: What it binds is unknown.

The CDR3 is 16 residues long. Unmatched junction bases numbered 7, after V lost 3 bases and J lost 2 bases. From germline, CDR1 is LGHNA and CDR2 YNFKEQ. The TCR was taken from a human donor who received an intestinal transplant. The chain has TRBV4-2 and TRBJ1-5; 7 nucleotides align to TRBD1. The material was unstimulated CD4+ T cells sorted from spleen or lymph node cells, obtained before intestinal transplant. The CDR3 DNA follows: TGTGCCAGCAGCCAGGGACCCGGGACAGGCAATCAGCCCCAGCATTTT. It codes for CASSQGPGTGNQPQHF.